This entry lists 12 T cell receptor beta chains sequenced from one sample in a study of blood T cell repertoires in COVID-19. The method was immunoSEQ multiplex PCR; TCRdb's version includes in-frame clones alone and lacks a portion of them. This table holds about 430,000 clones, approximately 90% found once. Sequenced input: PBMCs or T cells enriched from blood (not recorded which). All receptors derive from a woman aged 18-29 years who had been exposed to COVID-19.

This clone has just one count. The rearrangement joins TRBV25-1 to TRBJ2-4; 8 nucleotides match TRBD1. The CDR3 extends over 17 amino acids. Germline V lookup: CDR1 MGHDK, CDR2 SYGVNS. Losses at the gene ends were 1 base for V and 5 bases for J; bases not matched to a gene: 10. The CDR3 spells CASSEFKDRAGENIQYF. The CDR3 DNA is TGTGCCAGCAGTGAATTTAAGGACAGGGCCGGGGAAAACATTCAGTACTTC. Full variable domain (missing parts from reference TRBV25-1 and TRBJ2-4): EADIYQTPRYLVIGTGKKITLECSQTMGHDKMYWYQQDPGMELHLIHYSYGVNSTEKGDLSSESTVSRIRTEHFPLTLESARPSHTSQYLCASSEFKDRAGENIQYFGAGTRLSVL.

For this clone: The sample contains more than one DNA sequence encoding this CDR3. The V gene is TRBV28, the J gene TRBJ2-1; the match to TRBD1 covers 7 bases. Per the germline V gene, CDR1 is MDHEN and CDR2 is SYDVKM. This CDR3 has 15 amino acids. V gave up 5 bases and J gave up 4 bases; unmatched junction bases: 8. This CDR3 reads CASSPPGDRYNEQFF. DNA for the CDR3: TGTGCCAGCAGTCCCCCAGGGGACAGATACAATGAGCAGTTCTTC. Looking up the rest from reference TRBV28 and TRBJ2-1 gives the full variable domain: DVKVTQSSRYLVKRTGEKVFLECVQDMDHENMFWYRQDPGLGLRLIYFSYDVKMKEKGDIPEGYSVSREKKERFSLILESASTNQTSMYLCASSPPGDRYNEQFFGPGTRLTVL.

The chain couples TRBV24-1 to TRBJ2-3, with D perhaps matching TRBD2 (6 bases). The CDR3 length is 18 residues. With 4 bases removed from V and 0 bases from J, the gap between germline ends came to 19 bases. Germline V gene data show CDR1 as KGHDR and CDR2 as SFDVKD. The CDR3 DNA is TGTGCCACCAGTGAGGGTTTCGTACTAGCACCTAGCACAGATACGCAGTATTTT. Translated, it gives CATSEGFVLAPSTDTQYF.

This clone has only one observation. The CDR3 bases are TGCGCCAGCAGCCAAGATGTAGCGGGAAGTGGGAATGAGCAGTTCTTC. It translates to CASSQDVAGSGNEQFF. The chain couples TRBV4-1 to TRBJ2-1, with TRBD2 matching 8 bases. Trimming removed 0 bases from V and 7 bases from J; junction bases left unmatched: 8. The CDR3 is made up of 16 amino acids. CDR1 MGHRA and CDR2 YSYEKL come from the germline V gene.

The CDR3: CASSQDGKGTDTQYF. In DNA, the CDR3 is TGTGCCAGCAGCCAAGACGGTAAAGGCACAGATACGCAGTATTTT. The rearrangement uses TRBV3-1 (or the pseudogene TRBV3-2) and TRBJ2-3, with D unresolved. The CDR3 runs to 15 residues. Germline values: CDR1 LGHDT, CDR2 YNNKEL (reference sequence). Trimming removed 0 bases at V and 1 base at J, with 8 bases between.

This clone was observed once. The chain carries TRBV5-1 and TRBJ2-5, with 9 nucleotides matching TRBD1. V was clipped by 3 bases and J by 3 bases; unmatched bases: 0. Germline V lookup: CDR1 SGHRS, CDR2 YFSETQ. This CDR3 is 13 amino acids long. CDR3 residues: CASSWDREETQYF. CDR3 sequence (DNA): TGCGCCAGCAGCTGGGACAGGGAAGAGACCCAGTACTTC.

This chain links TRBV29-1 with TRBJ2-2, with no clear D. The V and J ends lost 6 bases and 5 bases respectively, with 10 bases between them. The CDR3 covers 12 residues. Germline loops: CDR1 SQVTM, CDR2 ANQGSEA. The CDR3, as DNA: TGCAGCGTACCGACCAGGACCGGGGAGCTGTTTTTT. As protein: CSVPTRTGELFF.

DNA of the CDR3: TGTGCCAGTAGTCCAGACGGGAGGGAGACCCAGTACTTC. The encoded protein is CASSPDGRETQYF. The rearrangement joins TRBV19 to TRBJ2-5; TRBD2 aligns across 7 bases. J lost 5 bases, V lost 5 bases, and 5 bases had no gene match. The V gene's germline CDR1 is LNHDA and CDR2 SQIVND (reference sequence). The CDR3 runs to 13 residues.

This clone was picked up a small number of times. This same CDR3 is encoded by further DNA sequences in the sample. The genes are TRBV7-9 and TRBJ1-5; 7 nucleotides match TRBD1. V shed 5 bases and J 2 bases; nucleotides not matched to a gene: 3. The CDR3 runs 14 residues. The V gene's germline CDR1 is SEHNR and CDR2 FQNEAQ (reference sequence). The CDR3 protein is CASSPGTGNQPQHF. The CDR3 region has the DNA TGTGCCAGCAGCCCCGGGACAGGCAATCAGCCCCAGCATTTT.

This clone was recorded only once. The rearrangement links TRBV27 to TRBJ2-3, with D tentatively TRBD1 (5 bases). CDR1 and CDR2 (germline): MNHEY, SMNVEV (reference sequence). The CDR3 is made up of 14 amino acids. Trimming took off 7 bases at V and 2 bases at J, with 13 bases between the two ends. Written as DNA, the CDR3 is TGTGCCAGCACCCTCCAGGGCCACACAGATACGCAGTATTTT. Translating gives CASTLQGHTDTQYF.

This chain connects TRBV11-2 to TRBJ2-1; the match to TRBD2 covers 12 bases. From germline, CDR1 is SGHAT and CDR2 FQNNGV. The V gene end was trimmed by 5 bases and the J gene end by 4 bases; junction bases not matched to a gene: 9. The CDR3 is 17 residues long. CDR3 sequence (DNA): TGTGCCAGCAGCAAAGTGCCGGGACTAGCGGGTTACAATGAGCAGTTCTTC. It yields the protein CASSKVPGLAGYNEQFF.

The CDR3 DNA is TGCAGCGTTGATGGGGCGTTGAACGAGCAGTACTTC. It is translated as CSVDGALNEQYF. The chain uses TRBV29-1 and TRBJ2-7, with D perhaps matching TRBD1 (5 bases). Per the germline V gene, CDR1 is SQVTM and CDR2 is ANQGSEA. V dropped 3 bases and J dropped 5 bases, with 11 bases sitting between them. CDR3 length: 12 amino acids.